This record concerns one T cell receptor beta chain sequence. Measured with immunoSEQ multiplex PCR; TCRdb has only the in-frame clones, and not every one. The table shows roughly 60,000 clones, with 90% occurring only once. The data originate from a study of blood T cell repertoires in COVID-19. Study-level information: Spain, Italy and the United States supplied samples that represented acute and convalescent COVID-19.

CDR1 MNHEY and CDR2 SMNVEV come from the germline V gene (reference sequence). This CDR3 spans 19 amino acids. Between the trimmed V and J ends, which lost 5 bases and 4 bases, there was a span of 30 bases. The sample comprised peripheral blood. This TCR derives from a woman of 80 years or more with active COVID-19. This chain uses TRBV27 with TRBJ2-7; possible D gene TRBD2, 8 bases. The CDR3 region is CASSPQGPRRGTSSYEQYF. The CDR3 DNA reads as TGTGCCAGCAGTCCACAGGGGCCCAGGAGAGGGACTAGTTCATACGAGCAGTACTTC.